The clone carrying this TCR beta chain occurred a few times. Antigen: not known. This entry comes from a study of T cells after yellow fever vaccination. Notes on the study in general: The study re-detected most primary-vaccination clones after the booster (nearly 97% CD4, roughly 85% CD8). Sorted repertoires could include abundant contaminating clonotypes from bulk cells.

The germline CDR1 and CDR2 sequences are MGHRA and YSYEKL. The CDR3 runs 15 residues. V was cut by 3 bases and J by 0 bases, with 12 bases left in between. The authors made TCR cDNA by 5'RACE template switching, adding a universal primer site and UMIs. TCRdb re-called the 5' RACE reads with MiXCR, one entry per CDR3 protein. The data contain some 320,000 distinct CDR3 sequences, about 11% of them singletons. Here the sequenced sample was CD4+ T cells sorted from PBMCs, taken 45 days after the yellow fever booster vaccination. This chain joins TRBV4-1 and TRBJ2-7; a possible D gene is TRBD2 (5 bases). This clonotype was obtained from a man aged 18 to 35 who received the YFV17D yellow fever vaccine. The CDR3, as DNA: TGCGCCAGCAGCCAGGGAAGTGGGAGCTCCTACGAGCAGTACTTC. As protein: CASSQGSGSSYEQYF.